These 21 T cell receptor beta chains were sequenced from one sample in a study of human T cells and chemical hapten exposure. Time point: patch test 1, 2 weeks after DPC sensitization. Documented treatment: therapeutic diphenylcyclopropenone sensitization with weekly scalp DPC. MiXCR, run by TCRdb on the RACE reads, gives a single entry per CDR3 protein. The sample consists of some 170,000 distinct CDR3 sequences, approximately 20% of them appearing once. The input for sequencing was whole blood, taken in connection with sensitization to the hapten diphenylcyclopropenone (DPC). The receptors stem from a woman aged 45-65 years with alopecia areata. Some clones in this sample may be carry-over from other donors' samples.

This chain connects TRBV2 to TRBJ1-5; 7 bases map to TRBD1. From germline, CDR1 is SNHLY and CDR2 FYNNEI. After removal of 6 bases from V and 6 bases from J, the junction contained 5 bases not matched to a gene. There are 13 residues in the CDR3. The DNA of the CDR3 is TGTGCCAGCAGAACAGGGGTGGTTCAGCCCCAGCATTTT. This encodes CASRTGVVQPQHF.

This rearrangement joins TRBV20-1 to TRBJ2-2; D gene ambiguous. Trimming pared 6 bases from V and 6 bases from J, leaving 14 bases between. The length of the CDR3 is 13 residues. The germline CDR1 and CDR2 sequences are DFQATT and SNEGSKA (reference sequence). In nucleotides, the CDR3 is TGCAGTGCCTCGGTTGAGGCGGCCGGGGAGCTGTTTTTT. Amino acids: CSASVEAAGELFF.

The gene calls are TRBV7-9 and TRBJ1-1; a weak D match, TRBD1 (5 bases). The CDR3 contains 16 residues. V lost 2 bases, J lost 1 base, and 14 bases lay in between. Germline assignment: CDR1 SEHNR and CDR2 FQNEAQ (reference sequence). CDR3 region: CASSLNTPGTNTEAFF. CDR3 DNA: TGTGCCAGCAGCTTAAATACTCCGGGGACGAACACTGAAGCTTTCTTT.

Only a few counts were recorded for this clonotype. As DNA, the CDR3 is TGTGCCAGCAGTTACGGGACAGGGTTTTTCGAGCAGTTCTTC. Its translation: CASSYGTGFFEQFF. The chain joins TRBV6-2 or TRBV6-3 to TRBJ2-1, with 9 bases matching TRBD1. V trimming: 2 bases; J trimming: 10 bases; junction bases outside the gene matches: 6. The CDR3 extends over 14 amino acids. Germline loops: CDR1 MNHEY, CDR2 SVGEGT.

The V and J genes are TRBV10-3 and TRBJ1-2; 7 bases are shared with TRBD1. CDR1 and CDR2 (germline): ENHRY, SYGVKD. There are 14 residues in the CDR3. V gave up 4 bases and J gave up 4 bases; unmatched junction bases: 6. CDR3 in amino acids: CAISGEGQSYGYTF. CDR3 sequence (DNA): TGTGCCATCAGTGGAGAGGGACAGAGCTATGGCTACACCTTC.

This clonotype showed up just a few times. This chain links TRBV4-1 with TRBJ2-3; a weak D match, TRBD2 (6 bases). CDR1 and CDR2 (germline): MGHRA, YSYEKL. V was pared by 3 bases and J by 5 bases, with 18 bases between. The CDR3 totals 16 residues. The CDR3 DNA reads TGCGCCAGCAGCCAGGGGATAGCGGCCCGCCGAGATACGCAGTATTTT. This gives the protein CASSQGIAARRDTQYF.

Only a few counts were recorded for this clonotype. The chain is built from TRBV29-1 and TRBJ1-5; D might be TRBD1 (5 bases). The CDR3 covers 12 residues. Per germline, CDR1 SQVTM and CDR2 ANQGSEA. V lost 5 bases, J lost 11 bases, and 16 bases lay in between. The CDR3: CSVQDNRRAQHF. Here the CDR3 DNA reads TGCAGCGTTCAGGACAATCGGCGGGCCCAGCATTTT. Looking up the rest from reference TRBV29-1 and TRBJ1-5 gives the full variable domain: SAVISQKPSRDICQRGTSLTIQCQVDSQVTMMFWYRQQPGQSLTLIATANQGSEATYESGFVIDKFPISRPNLTFSTLTVSNMSPEDSSIYLCSVQDNRRAQHFGDGTRLSIL.

This clonotype appeared a few times. The V call is TRBV4-2, the J call TRBJ2-2, with TRBD2 as a possible D gene (5 bases). This CDR3 has 15 residues. The V end lost 3 bases, the J end lost 5 bases, and 13 bases lay between the germline ends. Germline values: CDR1 LGHNA, CDR2 YNFKEQ. CDR3 loop: CASSHEGSTTGELFF. The CDR3 DNA follows: TGTGCCAGCAGCCATGAAGGGAGTACGACCGGGGAGCTGTTTTTT.

This chain connects TRBV4-1 to TRBJ2-7; tentatively, D is TRBD1 (5 bases). The CDR3 sequence is 16 residues long. With 1 base removed from V and 3 bases from J, the gap between germline ends came to 16 bases. Looked up from germline, CDR1 is MGHRA and CDR2 is YSYEKL. The CDR3 sequence is CASSQVPHAGIYEQYF. The CDR3 DNA follows: TGCGCCAGCAGCCAAGTCCCCCACGCAGGGATCTACGAGCAGTACTTC.

The rearrangement links TRBV7-8 to TRBJ1-1, with D unresolved. The CDR3 has 12 amino acids. Trimming left V 6 bases short and J 5 bases short, with 10 bases between. Germline V gives CDR1 SGHVS, CDR2 FQNEAQ. The CDR3: CASRQIKTEAFF. CDR3 DNA sequence: TGTGCCAGCAGGCAGATTAAGACTGAAGCTTTCTTT.

This clonotype was counted many times. The gene calls are TRBV5-5 and TRBJ1-1; D gene uncertain. The CDR3 extends over 13 amino acids. Per germline, CDR1 SGHKS and CDR2 YYEKEE (reference sequence). Between the trimmed V and J ends, which lost 0 bases and 3 bases, there was a span of 6 bases. DNA of the CDR3: TGTGCCAGCAGCTTGGGGGAGTACACTGAAGCTTTCTTT. Its translation is CASSLGEYTEAFF.

This clonotype was observed a few times. This chain uses TRBV18 with TRBJ2-7; a weak D match, TRBD1 (7 bases). Trimming took 5 bases from V and 1 from J, leaving 12 bases between them. Germline V gives CDR1 KGHSH, CDR2 LQKENI. This CDR3 region has 14 residues. In DNA, the CDR3 is TGTGCCAGCTCATCCAGGGGGGAATCCTACGAGCAGTACTTC. This translates into CASSSRGESYEQYF.

The chain is built from TRBV5-8 and TRBJ1-1, with D tentatively TRBD1 (5 bases). The CDR3 consists of 14 residues. The V end lost 0 bases, the J end lost 6 bases, and 12 bases lay between the germline ends. The germline V gene encodes CDR1 SGHTS and CDR2 YDEGEE. The CDR3 spells CASSLGSGLPEAFF. In nucleotides, the CDR3 is TGTGCCAGCAGCTTGGGATCAGGGCTCCCTGAAGCTTTCTTT. Using reference TRBV5-8 and TRBJ1-1 for the parts outside the CDR3, the full variable domain is EAGVTQSPTHLIKTRGQQATLRCSPISGHTSVYWYQQALGLGLQFLLWYDEGEERNRGNFPPRFSGRQFPNYSSELNVNALELEDSALYLCASSLGSGLPEAFFGQGTRLTVV.

The rearrangement links TRBV29-1 to TRBJ2-7; 16 bases match TRBD2. From germline, CDR1 is SQVTM and CDR2 ANQGSEA. The junction had 6 bases not matched to a gene; V was cut back by 8 bases and J by 5 bases. The CDR3 sequence is 14 residues long. CDR3 loop: CSTTGTSGRDEQYF. The CDR3 bases are TGCAGCACCACCGGGACTAGCGGGAGGGACGAGCAGTACTTC.

This clonotype was counted between two and nine times. The CDR3, as DNA: TGTGCCAGCACCTCACAGGGGGTTTCCTACAATGAGCAGTTCTTC. Amino acid sequence: CASTSQGVSYNEQFF. V and J are TRBV7-2 and TRBJ2-1; 8 nucleotides line up with TRBD1. The V segment lost 7 bases and the J segment 1 base; nucleotides outside the gene matches: 6. Looked up from germline, CDR1 is SGHTA and CDR2 is FQGNSA. The CDR3 consists of 15 residues.

The chain employs TRBV7-9 and TRBJ2-7; 7 nucleotides line up with TRBD1. CDR3 length: 13 amino acids. CDR1 and CDR2 from the germline V gene are SEHNR and FQNEAQ (reference sequence). Unmatched junction bases numbered 7, after V lost 5 bases and J lost 6 bases. CDR3 amino acids: CASSPPTGSEQYF. In nucleotides, the CDR3 is TGTGCCAGCAGCCCCCCGACAGGGAGCGAGCAGTACTTC.

The sample holds many counts of this clonotype. This chain links TRBV9 with TRBJ2-2; D unresolved. CDR1 and CDR2 (germline): SGDLS, YYNGEE. The CDR3 runs 15 residues. V was cut by 0 bases and J by 4 bases, with 10 bases left in between. CDR3 nucleotide sequence: TGTGCCAGCAGCGTAGACGAGTCCCCCACCGGGGAGCTGTTTTTT. Encoded protein: CASSVDESPTGELFF.

V and J are TRBV12-3 or TRBV12-4 and TRBJ2-2; D uncertain. V was clipped by 3 bases and J by 6 bases, with 8 bases between them. This CDR3 has 13 residues. The CDR3 reads CASSFPVAGELFF. CDR3 DNA: TGTGCCAGCAGTTTTCCGGTGGCCGGGGAGCTGTTTTTT.

This clonotype was seen only a few times. This chain joins TRBV6-5 and TRBJ2-3; TRBD2 agrees at 15 bases. Germline V gene lookup returns CDR1 MNHEY and CDR2 SVGAGI. This CDR3 has 18 amino acids. The V and J ends lost 0 bases and 0 bases, in that order; junction bases with no gene match: 1. The CDR3 bases are TGTGCCAGCAGTTACTCGGGACTAGCGGGAGGTAGCACAGATACGCAGTATTTT. Its protein is CASSYSGLAGGSTDTQYF.

The sample holds a few counts of this clonotype. The chain joins TRBV7-2 to TRBJ2-7; the match to TRBD2 covers 10 bases. With 4 bases clipped from V and 2 bases from J, the junction kept 8 bases outside the gene matches. The CDR3 loop spans 16 amino acids. Germline CDR1 reads SGHTA; CDR2 reads FQGNSA. CDR3 sequence (DNA): TGTGCCAGCAGCTACCAAGCCAGCGGGAGGGCCTACGAGCAGTACTTC. Its translation is CASSYQASGRAYEQYF.

This chain uses TRBV25-1 with TRBJ1-6; 9 bases align to TRBD1. CDR1 is MGHDK and CDR2 is SYGVNS in the germline V gene. The CDR3 has 16 amino acids. The junction had 5 bases not matched to a gene; V was cut back by 1 base and J by 7 bases. The CDR3 region is CASSESTGGANSPLHF. CDR3 bases: TGTGCCAGCAGTGAATCCACAGGGGGCGCGAATTCACCCCTCCACTTT.